Shown below are 20 T cell receptor beta chains from a single sample sequenced in a study of prognosis after radiotherapy for stage I lung cancer. It was by two-round multiplex PCR that TCR beta CDR3 was amplified from genomic DNA. Primers targeting each individual TRBV and TRBJ gene were applied in first-round PCR. TCRdb passed the multiplex PCR reads through MiXCR, listing each CDR3 protein once. The repertoire holds 15,000 to 25,000 distinct CDR3 sequences, with 26% as singletons. The material was PBMCs, obtained before or after stereotactic body radiation therapy (not recorded which). The receptors derive from a donor over 45 with non-small cell lung cancer.

This clonotype was detected ten times or more. The chain couples TRBV9 to TRBJ2-1; 7 positions match TRBD2. Trimming cost V 0 bases and J 8 bases; bases outside gene matches: 8. The CDR3 extends over 15 amino acids. Germline V lookup: CDR1 SGDLS, CDR2 YYNGEE. CDR3 loop: CASSVGAGADYEQFF. CDR3 sequence (DNA): TGTGCCAGCAGCGTAGGTGCGGGAGCCGATTATGAGCAGTTCTTC.

On this clonotype: The junction does not match germline at one end; this may be a read error. The chain uses TRBV11-1 and TRBJ2-5; TRBD1 is a possible D gene (7 bases). Germline V gene sequence: CDR1 SGHAT, CDR2 FQDESV (reference sequence). The CDR3 sequence is 17 residues long. The CDR3 sequence is CASRLGAAGGFRETEYF. The CDR3 bases are TGTGCCAGCAGATTGGGGGCCGCAGGGGGGTTTCGGGAGACCGAGTACTTC.

This clonotype has a count of ten or more. The chain joins TRBV6-2 or TRBV6-3 to TRBJ2-7; no clear D. Germline V gives CDR1 MNHEY, CDR2 SVGEGT. The length of the CDR3 is 11 residues. V lost 3 bases to trimming and J lost 4 bases, with 4 bases between them. The CDR3 DNA sequence: TGTGCCAGCAGTTATCGGTACGAGCAGTACTTC. Amino acid sequence: CASSYRYEQYF.

The sample holds many counts of this clonotype. The chain employs TRBV30 and TRBJ2-1; D uncertain. Per germline, CDR1 GTSNPN and CDR2 SVGIG (reference sequence). The CDR3 covers 12 residues. CDR3 in DNA: TGTGCTGCAGAGAGCTCCTACAATGAGCAGTTCTTC. Amino acids: CAAESSYNEQFF.

There are many counts of this clonotype. The V and J genes are TRBV3-1 and TRBJ2-3, with 8 bases fitting TRBD2. Germline trimming cut 2 bases from V and 4 bases from J; bases unmatched to any gene: 8. Germline V gene data show CDR1 as LGHDT and CDR2 as YNNKEL (reference sequence). The CDR3 length is 16 residues. CDR3 nucleotides: TGTGCCAGCAGCCAATCGTCGGGAGGGCCGGCAGATACGCAGTATTTT. As protein: CASSQSSGGPADTQYF.

There are many counts of this clonotype. DNA for the CDR3: TGCAGTGCCAAATTAGGCGAACAGCCCCAGCATTTT. As protein: CSAKLGEQPQHF. This chain uses TRBV20-1 with TRBJ1-5; D remains ambiguous. The germline V gene encodes CDR1 DFQATT and CDR2 SNEGSKA (reference sequence). CDR3 length: 12 amino acids. V lost 6 bases to trimming and J lost 7 bases, with 13 bases between them.

The sample holds many counts of this clonotype. This chain connects TRBV19 to TRBJ1-5; D not resolved. The CDR3 is 17 amino acids. V was trimmed by 0 bases and J by 1 base, leaving 13 bases between them. The V gene's germline CDR1 is LNHDA and CDR2 SQIVND (reference sequence). CDR3 residues: CASSIDPPASSNQPQHF. The CDR3 coding sequence is TGTGCCAGTAGTATAGATCCCCCGGCCAGCAGCAATCAGCCCCAGCATTTT.

This clonotype was counted ten times or more. The V and J genes are TRBV12-3 or TRBV12-4 and TRBJ2-3; TRBD2 matches 8 bases. J was trimmed by 4 bases and V by 7 bases; bases with no gene match: 10. The CDR3 length is 15 residues. CDR3 bases: TGTGCCAGCACCGGCACGGGAGGGCTTGCAGATACGCAGTATTTT. Amino acid sequence: CASTGTGGLADTQYF.

Remarks on this clonotype: At one of its ends the junction is not consistent with the germline gene, which may arise from a read error. CDR3 in amino acids: CASSLKGLGSSYNEKFF. The DNA of the CDR3 is TGTGCTAGCAGCTTAAAGGGGCTAGGGAGCTCCTACAATGAGAAGTTCTTC. The rearrangement uses TRBV7-8 and TRBJ2-1, with D perhaps TRBD1 or TRBD2 (5 bases each). Germline loops: CDR1 SGHVS, CDR2 FQNEAQ. This CDR3 has 17 amino acids.

V is TRBV20-1 and J is TRBJ2-7; 8 bases agree with TRBD1. This CDR3 contains 14 residues. Germline loops: CDR1 DFQATT, CDR2 SNEGSKA (reference sequence). V dropped 6 bases and J dropped 3; count of bases not matched to a gene: 10. CDR3 nucleotide sequence: TGCAGTGCAGTGGTCAGGACAGGGCTCTACGAGCAGTACTTC. This sequence encodes CSAVVRTGLYEQYF.

As concerns this clonotype: It is likely a read error: a sequence one base away is far more abundant. The chain uses TRBV6-4 and TRBJ1-2, with TRBD1 as a possible D gene (6 bases). Per the germline V gene, CDR1 is MRHNA and CDR2 is SNTAGT. This CDR3 is built from 16 residues. The CDR3 region is CANSDDGRGWNYGYTF. CDR3 nucleotide sequence: TGTGCCAACAGTGACGATGGCAGGGGATGGAACTATGGCTACACCTTC.

This clonotype was found many times. V gene TRBV6-2 or TRBV6-3 combines with J gene TRBJ2-1; unclear D gene. V gave up 4 bases and J gave up 8 bases, with 9 bases separating them. This CDR3 region has 12 residues. The germline V gene has CDR1 MNHEY and CDR2 SVGEGT. The CDR3 bases are TGTGCCAGCAGTTCGGATTTCCATGAGCAGTTCTTC. Its protein is CASSSDFHEQFF.

This clonotype was counted many times. This chain joins TRBV9 and TRBJ2-1; perhaps TRBD2 as D (6 bases). Germline V lookup: CDR1 SGDLS, CDR2 YYNGEE. V dropped 0 bases and J dropped 4 bases, with 17 bases sitting between them. The CDR3 has 17 amino acids. CDR3 sequence: CASSVGTSRSGYNEQFF. In nucleotides, the CDR3 is TGTGCCAGCAGCGTAGGGACGAGCCGTAGCGGTTACAATGAGCAGTTCTTC.

This clonotype was observed many times. This chain uses TRBV20-1 with TRBJ1-1, with D possibly TRBD1 on 6 matching bases. The CDR3 has 16 residues. V dropped 1 base and J dropped 0 bases, with 15 bases sitting between them. Germline V CDR1 and CDR2: DFQATT, SNEGSKA (reference sequence). CDR3 coding DNA: TGCAGTGCTAGAGTCGTTACAGGGCGGGTGAACACTGAAGCTTTCTTT. Amino acid sequence: CSARVVTGRVNTEAFF.

This clonotype occurred many times. The rearrangement links TRBV19 to TRBJ2-2; D remains unclear. The CDR3 spans 12 residues. The V end lost 4 bases, the J end lost 5 bases, and 5 bases lay between the germline ends. Germline CDR1 reads LNHDA; CDR2 reads SQIVND (reference sequence). CDR3: CASSSFTGELFF. DNA for the CDR3: TGTGCCAGTAGTAGTTTTACCGGGGAGCTGTTTTTT.

Details on this clonotype: This likely traces to a read error, being one base from a far larger clone. The chain employs TRBV19 and TRBJ2-3; D possibly corresponds to TRBD1 (6 bases). V lost 9 bases and J lost 2, with 21 bases in between. Germline V gene sequence: CDR1 LNHDA, CDR2 SQIVND (reference sequence). The CDR3 covers 16 residues. CDR3 in DNA: TGTGCCAGCAGTTATCCGTGGCAGGGGCTCACAGATACGCAGTATTTT. This encodes CASSYPWQGLTDTQYF.

In its sample, this clonotype was seen many times. The gene calls are TRBV20-1 and TRBJ1-2; D ambiguous. This CDR3 comprises 12 residues. The ends were cut back, 2 bases at V and 4 bases at J, with 8 bases in the middle. CDR1 and CDR2 (germline): DFQATT, SNEGSKA (reference sequence). The CDR3 loop reads CSARHDAYGYTF. In DNA form, the CDR3 reads TGCAGTGCTAGACACGACGCCTATGGCTACACCTTC.

The sample holds one count of this clonotype. A single base separates this from a much larger clone, so it may be a read error. The chain links TRBV4-1 to TRBJ2-7; tentative D call: TRBD2 (5 bases). CDR1 is MGHRA, CDR2 YSYEKL, per germline. CDR3 length equals 13 residues. V was trimmed by 1 base and J by 9 bases, leaving 13 bases between them. CDR3 nucleotides: TGCGCCAGCAGCCAAGGCGGGCCGATCGGGCAGTACTTC. It encodes CASSQGGPIGQYF.

At least ten counts were recorded for this clonotype. The chain carries TRBV6-1 and TRBJ2-2, with 9 bases that match TRBD2. V trimming: 1 base; J trimming: 3 bases; junction bases outside the gene matches: 0. The CDR3 has 15 amino acids. CDR1 and CDR2 (germline): MNHNS, SASEGT. The CDR3 reads CASSEGGRDTGELFF. CDR3 in DNA: TGTGCCAGCAGTGAAGGCGGGAGGGACACCGGGGAGCTGTTTTTT.

Of note for this clonotype: This likely stems from a read error, as it lies one base from a far larger clone. V usage is TRBV6-2 or TRBV6-3 and J usage is TRBJ2-6; D gene ambiguous. Per the germline V gene, CDR1 is MNHEY and CDR2 is SVGEGT. This CDR3 comprises 13 residues. Here the CDR3 DNA reads TGTGCCAGCAGCCTAACTGGGGACAACGTCCTGACTTTC. As protein: CASSLTGDNVLTF.